This entry is about one TCR beta chain. One entry per CDR3 protein results from TCRdb running MiXCR on the RT-PCR reads. The sample carries roughly 190,000 distinct CDR3 sequences, less than 45% recorded once. The data are from a study of patients and donors after allogeneic stem cell transplantation. This TCR came from a human donor who was either an allogeneic HSCT recipient or a stem cell or donor lymphocyte infusion donor (not recorded which). It is not recorded whose cells these are; they may come from a transplant donor. The sample taken for sequencing was blood, either unsorted or a sorted T cell fraction (not recorded which).

The chain's CDR3 is CASSLLGECIQYF. The CDR3 DNA is TGTGCCAGCAGCCTCCTGGGAGAGTGCATTCAGTACTTC. V and J are TRBV3-1 and TRBJ2-4; a weak D match, TRBD2 (5 bases). Germline V gives CDR1 LGHDT, CDR2 YNNKEL (reference sequence). V shed 4 bases and J shed 9 bases, with 13 bases lying between them. The CDR3 loop spans 13 amino acids.